Shown below are 26 T cell receptor beta chains from a single sample sequenced in a study of blood T cell repertoires in COVID-19. The table came from immunoSEQ multiplex PCR; TCRdb's copy has only in-frame clones and leaves some out. The sample lists about 85,000 clones, approximately 78% occurring once. Material for sequencing was peripheral blood. Receptors were obtained from an elderly woman with acute or convalescent COVID-19.

The V and J genes are TRBV5-1 and TRBJ2-1; 7 positions agree with TRBD1. With V trimmed by 2 bases and J by 10 bases, 6 bases remained unmatched. Germline V lookup: CDR1 SGHRS, CDR2 YFSETQ. This CDR3 region has 13 residues. CDR3 nucleotides: TGCGCCAGCAGCTTTAGACAGGGAGACGAGCAGTTCTTC. It yields the protein CASSFRQGDEQFF. Complete variable domain (other parts from reference TRBV5-1 and TRBJ2-1): KAGVTQTPRYLIKTRGQQVTLSCSPISGHRSVSWYQQTPGQGLQFLFEYFSETQRNKGNFPGRFSGRQFSNSRSEMNVSTLELGDSALYLCASSFRQGDEQFFGPGTRLTVL.

The chain joins TRBV14 to TRBJ2-7; 9 nucleotides match TRBD2. Germline V gives CDR1 SGHDN, CDR2 FVKESK. The CDR3 spans 15 residues. J was trimmed by 8 bases and V by 4 bases; bases with no gene match: 12. DNA of the CDR3: TGTGCCAGCAGCCCCCTAATGATAGCGGGAGCGAAGCAGTACTTC. This translates into CASSPLMIAGAKQYF.

The chain has TRBV4-2 and TRBJ2-3, with D unresolved. The V gene lost 1 base and the J gene lost 2 bases, with 7 bases spanning the gap. The CDR3 loop spans 14 amino acids. The germline gives CDR1 LGHNA, CDR2 YNFKEQ. The CDR3 DNA reads TGTGCCAGCAGCCAAGTAGAGCTCACAGATACGCAGTATTTT. This sequence encodes CASSQVELTDTQYF.

The chain recombines TRBV3-1 (or the pseudogene TRBV3-2) with TRBJ2-2, with TRBD2 as a possible D gene (5 bases). V was shortened by 5 bases and J by 11 bases, with 9 bases between the two germline ends. This CDR3 has 11 amino acids. Germline CDR1 LGHDT, CDR2 YNNKEL (reference sequence). In DNA form, the CDR3 reads TGTGCCAGCAGCGACTATGGAGAGCTGTTTTTT. Its protein is CASSDYGELFF.

This clone was seen a few times. The chain recombines TRBV11-3 with TRBJ2-2, with D tentatively TRBD2 (6 bases). This CDR3 spans 14 amino acids. The germline V and J ends were trimmed by 3 bases and 5 bases, with 10 bases remaining between them. Germline CDR1 SGHNT, CDR2 YENEEA. The CDR3 loop reads CASSLAGSTGELFF. CDR3 coding DNA: TGTGCCAGCAGCTTGGCGGGGTCTACCGGGGAGCTGTTTTTT.

The rearrangement links TRBV3-1 (or the pseudogene TRBV3-2) to TRBJ2-7; D remains unclear. The CDR3 sequence is 14 residues long. Germline V gene data show CDR1 as LGHDT and CDR2 as YNNKEL (reference sequence). The V gene lost 3 bases and the J gene lost 0 bases, with 9 bases spanning the gap. The CDR3 DNA reads TGTGCCAGCAGCCACGAGGTTAGCTCCTACGAGCAGTACTTC. The encoded protein is CASSHEVSSYEQYF.

The V gene is TRBV6-1, the J gene TRBJ1-2; D remains unclear. The ends were cut back, 2 bases at V and 0 bases at J, with 4 bases in the middle. The length of the CDR3 is 13 residues. Germline lookup yields CDR1 MNHNS and CDR2 SASEGT. The CDR3 DNA follows: TGTGCCAGCAGTGAACTTGCTAACTATGGCTACACCTTC. It encodes CASSELANYGYTF.

This clone was detected a few times. The chain carries TRBV11-1 and TRBJ1-6; maybe TRBD1 (5 bases). Trimming took off 5 bases at V and 8 bases at J, with 19 bases between the two ends. Germline-derived CDR1 and CDR2 are SGHAT and FQDESV (reference sequence). The CDR3 length is 16 residues. The CDR3 loop reads CASSATKTARYSPLHF. The CDR3 DNA follows: TGTGCCAGCAGCGCAACCAAGACAGCCCGTTATTCACCCCTCCACTTT.

The V gene is TRBV5-1, the J gene TRBJ2-7; no definite D call. The CDR3 is made up of 13 amino acids. Looked up from germline, CDR1 is SGHRS and CDR2 is YFSETQ. The V and J ends lost 0 bases and 4 bases respectively, with 8 bases between them. For the CDR3, the DNA is TGCGCCAGCAGCTTGGGGGCAGAATACGAGCAGTACTTC. This encodes CASSLGAEYEQYF.

The CDR3 loop reads CASSPGQLPYEQYF. The DNA for the CDR3 is TGTGCCAGCAGCCCGGGACAGTTGCCCTACGAGCAGTACTTC. The rearrangement links TRBV5-4 to TRBJ2-7, with 7 nucleotides matching TRBD1. CDR1 is SGHNT and CDR2 is YYREEE in the germline V gene (reference sequence). Unmatched junction bases numbered 6, after V lost 4 bases and J lost 2 bases. The CDR3 contains 14 residues.

This rearrangement joins TRBV4-2 to TRBJ2-3; D not resolved. Germline V gene data show CDR1 as LGHNA and CDR2 as YNFKEQ. This CDR3 has 12 amino acids. Between the trimmed V and J ends, which lost 4 bases and 12 bases, there was a span of 14 bases. The CDR3 loop reads CASSPDSLTQYF. CDR3 bases: TGTGCCAGCAGCCCCGACTCGCTTACACAGTATTTT.

The V and J genes are TRBV5-1 and TRBJ2-3, with 10 positions matching TRBD2. Germline assignment: CDR1 SGHRS and CDR2 YFSETQ. After removal of 1 base from V and 6 bases from J, the junction contained 5 bases not matched to a gene. CDR3 length equals 15 residues. The CDR3 nucleotides are TGCGCCAGCAGCTTGCTAGCGGGGGCCGGGGATACGCAGTATTTT. The encoded protein is CASSLLAGAGDTQYF.

The rearrangement joins TRBV19 to TRBJ2-7; D is ambiguous. CDR3 length equals 15 residues. CDR1 LNHDA and CDR2 SQIVND come from the germline V gene (reference sequence). V gave up 5 bases and J gave up 2 bases, with 16 bases separating them. CDR3 loop: CASSLFESQPYEQYF. The CDR3 DNA sequence: TGTGCCAGTAGTTTATTTGAGTCTCAACCCTACGAGCAGTACTTC.

This clone was found once. The chain recombines TRBV6-7 with TRBJ2-2; tentatively, D is TRBD1 (5 bases). TRBV6-7 belongs to the ORF category, with a function that is uncertain. The CDR3 contains 16 residues. V was trimmed by 0 bases and J by 7 bases, leaving 15 bases between them. The CDR3, as DNA: TGTGCCAGCAGTTACTCGATGTCCCAAGGGGTCGGGGAGCTGTTTTTT. It specifies CASSYSMSQGVGELFF.

The chain is built from TRBV5-1 and TRBJ2-4; a possible D gene is TRBD2 (6 bases). This CDR3 region has 14 residues. Trimming cost V 1 base and J 7 bases, with 12 bases left between them. Germline CDR1 SGHRS, CDR2 YFSETQ. The CDR3 sequence: CASSLSLAPNIQYF. The CDR3 DNA reads as TGCGCCAGCAGCTTGAGCCTAGCGCCCAACATTCAGTACTTC.

The chain carries TRBV5-1 and TRBJ2-3; TRBD2 matches 8 bases. This CDR3 is built from 14 residues. J was trimmed by 6 bases and V by 5 bases; bases with no gene match: 8. Germline CDR1 and CDR2: SGHRS and YFSETQ. The CDR3: CASSDGTRADTQYF. For the CDR3, the DNA is TGCGCCAGCAGTGACGGGACTAGGGCCGATACGCAGTATTTT.

This clone occurred a few times. The genes are TRBV3-1 (or the pseudogene TRBV3-2) and TRBJ2-2; D is perhaps TRBD1 (6 bases). Germline V CDR1 and CDR2: LGHDT, YNNKEL (reference sequence). There are 14 residues in the CDR3. V was clipped by 3 bases and J by 4 bases, with 9 bases between them. The CDR3 protein is CASSQVRGTGELFF. CDR3 in DNA: TGTGCCAGCAGCCAGGTCAGGGGCACCGGGGAGCTGTTTTTT.

The chain uses TRBV6-5 and TRBJ1-4; 7 nucleotides align to TRBD1. The germline V gene encodes CDR1 MNHEY and CDR2 SVGAGI. The V segment lost 6 bases and the J segment 4 bases; nucleotides outside the gene matches: 8. This CDR3 is built from 15 residues. The CDR3 here is CASSGRQGLNEKLFF. In DNA, the CDR3 is TGTGCCAGCAGCGGAAGACAGGGCCTTAATGAAAAACTGTTTTTT.

The chain carries TRBV7-2 and TRBJ2-5; the D gene is possibly TRBD1 (6 bases). The germline V and J ends were trimmed by 1 base and 2 bases, with 14 bases remaining between them. The length of the CDR3 is 16 residues. Germline V gene lookup returns CDR1 SGHTA and CDR2 FQGNSA. This chain's CDR3 is CASSLGTRDIQETQYF. As DNA, the CDR3 is TGTGCCAGCAGCTTAGGAACTCGGGACATTCAAGAGACCCAGTACTTC.

This clone has more than one count but fewer than ten. The chain uses TRBV18 and TRBJ2-1; 11 nucleotides agree with TRBD2. CDR1 is KGHSH and CDR2 is LQKENI in the germline V gene. This CDR3 spans 16 amino acids. J was trimmed by 6 bases and V by 1 base; bases with no gene match: 5. CDR3 DNA sequence: TGTGCCAGCTCACCACTAGCGGGAGGGACAGGCAATGAGCAGTTCTTC. Amino acids: CASSPLAGGTGNEQFF.

The chain couples TRBV7-3 to TRBJ2-3; 14 bases are a match to TRBD2. The CDR3 covers 17 residues. Germline CDR1 reads SGHTA; CDR2 reads FQGTGA. Losses at the gene ends were 5 bases for V and 5 bases for J; bases not matched to a gene: 9. CDR3 amino acids: CASSHPGLAGGGDTQYF. DNA of the CDR3: TGTGCCAGCAGCCATCCCGGACTAGCGGGGGGTGGAGATACGCAGTATTTT.

The sample holds a few counts of this clone. This sequence joins TRBV5-1 and TRBJ2-3, with 8 bases aligning to TRBD1. This CDR3 comprises 14 residues. V gave up 0 bases and J gave up 4 bases; unmatched junction bases: 1. Per the germline V gene, CDR1 is SGHRS and CDR2 is YFSETQ. CDR3 sequence: CASSLGTGSDTQYF. As DNA, the CDR3 is TGCGCCAGCAGCTTGGGGACAGGGTCAGATACGCAGTATTTT.

This sequence joins TRBV19 and TRBJ2-7, with 8 positions matching TRBD1. Germline-derived CDR1 and CDR2 are LNHDA and SQIVND (reference sequence). V dropped 3 bases and J dropped 3; count of bases not matched to a gene: 1. The length of the CDR3 is 13 residues. CDR3 region: CASSMDRDYEQYF. In DNA form, the CDR3 reads TGTGCCAGTAGTATGGACAGGGACTACGAGCAGTACTTC.

V and J are TRBV5-1 and TRBJ1-2; 7 bases fit TRBD1. The CDR3 spans 11 residues. Trimming at V came to 8 bases and at J to 8 bases, leaving 6 bases not matched to a gene. In germline, CDR1 is SGHRS, CDR2 YFSETQ. This CDR3 is CASTGDSGYTF. The CDR3, as DNA: TGCGCCAGTACAGGGGATTCCGGCTACACCTTC.

The chain is built from TRBV7-2 and TRBJ2-7, with a possible D match to TRBD1 (5 bases). Deletions cut 3 bases from V and 2 bases from J, with 11 bases between. The CDR3 covers 14 residues. Germline values: CDR1 SGHTA, CDR2 FQGNSA. CDR3 nucleotide sequence: TGTGCCAGCAGCTTTAGCCAGGGTACCTACGAGCAGTACTTC. Its protein product is CASSFSQGTYEQYF.

The rearrangement joins TRBV5-1 to TRBJ1-1, with D possibly matching TRBD1 (5 bases). Germline-derived CDR1 and CDR2 are SGHRS and YFSETQ. This CDR3 is 16 amino acids long. V dropped 4 bases and J dropped 1 base, with 17 bases sitting between them. The CDR3 nucleotides are TGCGCCAGCAGCCTGAGCGGGGGGACGGGGAACACTGAAGCTTTCTTT. It translates to CASSLSGGTGNTEAFF.